The clone carrying this TCR beta chain occurred a few times. This beta chain was picked up by a library intended for alpha chains and is off target, so its count carries little meaning. Each CDR3 protein is one row after TCRdb ran MiXCR on the 5' RACE reads. The profile shows 620 or so distinct CDR3 sequences, approximately 22% of them singletons. These data come from a study of spatial heterogeneity in lung cancer. Study-wide background: The average count in raw reads for each unique TCR and UMI combination exceeded nine appearances.

Time point reported: sample taken at primary tumor resection. Whole RNA, which was extracted from tumor, nontumor lung tissue or frozen PBMC, was sequenced without any cell sorting. V lost 1 base, J lost 3 bases, and 11 bases lay in between. The CDR3 has 15 residues. The material was normal lung tissue next to the tumor, obtained at surgery. The sequence was obtained from a male donor with early-stage non-small cell lung cancer. The chain recombines TRBV23-1 with TRBJ2-3; D possibly corresponds to TRBD2 (5 bases). TRBV23-1 is classed as an ORF, of uncertain function. DNA of the CDR3: TGCGCCAGCAGTCAATATCCGGACTGTACAGATACGCAGTATTTT. Its protein is CASSQYPDCTDTQYF.